This TCR beta chain was identified during a study of cytomegalovirus exposure and HLA in healthy donors. Use of 60 Vbeta and 13 Jbeta primers characterized the PCR. Produced via immunoSEQ multiplex PCR; TCRdb's table is partial and in-frame only. The sample yields fewer than 250,000 clones, more than 75% seen once. This CDR3 is 15 amino acids long. The germline V gene encodes CDR1 MNHNS and CDR2 SASEGT. V lost 7 bases, J lost 4 bases, and 7 bases stayed unmatched. Findings and limits, study-wide: A later analysis found most CMV-associated TCR beta chains apparently HLA-restricted. In a later analysis, a genetic analysis reported fewer productive-TCR N-insertions in an Asian-associated ancestry cluster than the cohort average. It was 164 TCR beta chains that were listed as cytomegalovirus-associated. One variant, a missense change in DCLRE1C, was linked in a later analysis to TCR beta V- and J-gene trimming.

Notes on this clone: Its antigen is not known.

Material for sequencing was PBMCs. This TCR was recovered from a human donor in good health. The chain carries TRBV6-1 and TRBJ2-3; TRBD2 matches 11 bases. DNA for the CDR3: TGTGCCAGCACCGCACTAGCGGGAGTGGCAGATACGCAGTATTTT. It yields the protein CASTALAGVADTQYF.